The text below deals with one TCR beta chain. Antigen specificity is unknown. Clones were read by immunoSEQ multiplex PCR, and TCRdb kept only the in-frame ones, dropping some. Of nearly 110,000 clones listed, about 90% were seen once; the top ten hold 6.5% to 10%. The sample belongs to a study of T cell responses to AZD1222 COVID-19 vaccine. Overall study findings and caveats: Targeting of unmutated variant regions was reportedly seen in nearly half of spike-specific TCRs.

With 5 bases removed from V and 1 base from J, the gap between germline ends came to 24 bases. The germline V gene has CDR1 SGHTA and CDR2 FQGTGA. This CDR3 is built from 19 residues. The origin of this receptor is an adult who received the AZD1222 COVID-19 vaccine. V is TRBV7-3 and J is TRBJ1-5, with a possible D match to TRBD1 (5 bases). The source material was peripheral blood, sampled 28 days after the second AZD1222 dose. CDR3 DNA sequence: TGTGCCAGCAGCCCACCCCGGGGAGGGGAGAACTCGAGCAATCAGCCCCAGCATTTT. It codes for CASSPPRGGENSSNQPQHF. Variable domain in full (rest from reference TRBV7-3 and TRBJ1-5): GAGVSQTPSNKVTEKGKYVELRCDPISGHTALYWYRQSLGQGPEFLIYFQGTGAADDSGLPNDRFFAVRPEGSVSTLKIQRTERGDSAVYLCASSPPRGGENSSNQPQHFGDGTRLSIL.